This T cell receptor beta chain was identified in a study of beta chain features in type 1 diabetes. Study as a whole: The patients were much like the healthy donors in age, gender and cell yields. Study-wide results and limits: High-TCR-expressing cells could be over-represented by cDNA sequencing. Type 1 diabetes patients showed a moderate but significant shortening of TCRB CDR3s in all four CD4+ subsets.

Without exception, sorted populations had purity beyond 98%. The CDR3 is made up of 14 amino acids. Trimming removed 5 bases from V and 8 bases from J, with 18 bases in between. Germline CDR1 reads SGHAT; CDR2 reads FQNNGV. Since all of the isolated RNA was reverse transcribed, expressed TCRB transcripts were what got sequenced. Clones were read by immunoSEQ multiplex PCR, and TCRdb kept only the in-frame ones, dropping some. The data contain over 90,000 clones, 25% to 35% of them singletons. A note on this clone: The antigen remains undetermined.

The sequence came from a woman aged 18-30 years with type 1 diabetes. Input material: central memory CD4+ T cells from blood. The chain has TRBV11-2 and TRBJ1-1; perhaps TRBD1 as D (5 bases). CDR3 nucleotides: TGTGCCAGCAGCGGAGGGGCGGGCCTGGGGGAAGCTTTCTTT. It is translated as CASSGGAGLGEAFF.